These T cell receptor beta chains were read from a single sample in a study of OX40 agonist ivuxolimab in advanced cancers. Assay: immunoSEQ multiplex PCR; the TCRdb copy retains only in-frame clones and omits some. The table includes approximately 79,000 clones, 94% detected once. The sequences come from CD4+ or CD8+ T cells sorted from blood, collected in a trial of the OX40 agonist ivuxolimab. These receptor sequences come from an adult with an advanced solid tumor such as melanoma, head and neck, liver or kidney cancer. Each CDR3 is given with its conserved first and last residue. The D gene is left open where the match is weak. Not all rows give a size; the values are once, few, many and, for expanded clones, a class.

d_call	clone_size	v_call	j_call	cdr3_aa	cdr3_nt
-	-	TRBV4-1	TRBJ2-2	CASSQELSRTGELFF	TGCGCCAGCAGCCAAGAGTTGAGTCGGACCGGGGAGCTGTTTTTT
TRBD2	-	TRBV2	TRBJ2-5	CASSGAGTTYHSQETQYF	TGTGCCAGCAGCGGAGCGGGGACGACCTACCACTCACAAGAGACCCAGTACTTC
-	-	TRBV7-9	TRBJ1-1	CASSLFPSGEAFF	TGTGCCAGCAGCTTATTCCCCTCAGGTGAAGCTTTCTTT
-	once	TRBV6-1	TRBJ1-1	CASSLRGAEGTEAFF	TGTGCCAGCAGTCTGAGAGGGGCTGAAGGCACTGAAGCTTTCTTT
-	-	TRBV19	TRBJ1-5	CASTIGGQPQHF	TGTGCCAGTACCATCGGCGGTCAGCCCCAGCATTTT
TRBD2	-	TRBV7-3	TRBJ2-2	CASSQGWEGPGELFF	TGTGCCAGCAGCCAAGGGTGGGAGGGCCCCGGGGAGCTGTTTTTT
-	-	TRBV7-2	TRBJ1-1	CASSLPAYTEAFF	TGTGCCAGCAGCTTACCGGCGTACACTGAAGCTTTCTTT
TRBD2	-	TRBV7-6	TRBJ2-1	CASSPSSGSRDEQFF	TGTGCCAGCAGCCCCAGTAGCGGGAGCAGGGATGAGCAGTTCTTC
TRBD2	-	TRBV28	TRBJ2-1	CASSLDPRLAGEEQFF	TGTGCCAGCAGTTTAGATCCCAGACTAGCGGGAGAAGAGCAGTTCTTC
-	-	TRBV27	TRBJ2-1	CASSLNLYNEQFF	TGTGCCAGCAGTTTAAACCTCTACAATGAGCAGTTCTTC
TRBD1	-	TRBV7-9	TRBJ2-7	CASSPGTGYEQYF	TGTGCCAGCAGCCCCGGGACAGGGTACGAGCAGTACTTC
-	-	TRBV6-6	TRBJ2-1	CASSYPSGGGYNEQFF	TGTGCCAGCAGTTACCCCTCCGGGGGTGGCTACAATGAGCAGTTCTTC
-	-	TRBV11-2	TRBJ1-2	CASSLEPLTDDYGYTF	TGTGCCAGCAGCTTAGAGCCCCTGACAGACGACTATGGCTACACCTTC